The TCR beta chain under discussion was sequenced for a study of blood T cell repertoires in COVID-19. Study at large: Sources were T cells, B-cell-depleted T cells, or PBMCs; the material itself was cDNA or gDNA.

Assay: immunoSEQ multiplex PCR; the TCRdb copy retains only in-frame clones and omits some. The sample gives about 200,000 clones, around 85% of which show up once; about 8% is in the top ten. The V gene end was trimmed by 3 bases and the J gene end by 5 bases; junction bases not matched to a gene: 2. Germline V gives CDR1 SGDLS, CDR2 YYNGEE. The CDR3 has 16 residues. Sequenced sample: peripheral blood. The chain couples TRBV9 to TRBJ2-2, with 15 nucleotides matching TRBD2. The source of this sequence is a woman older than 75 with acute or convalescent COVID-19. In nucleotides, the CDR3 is TGTGCCAGCAGCGAGGGGACTAGCGGGAGGACCGGGGAGCTGTTTTTT. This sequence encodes CASSEGTSGRTGELFF.